Sequencing of this T cell receptor beta chain was carried out in a study of cytomegalovirus exposure and HLA in healthy donors. Study-level points and caveats: The study flagged fewer than 200 TCR beta chains as cytomegalovirus-associated. CMV serostatus was the sole immune exposure information available.

Donors likely had unrecorded immune exposures despite being nominally healthy when sampled. Worth noting for this clone: Antigen: not known.

13 Jbeta primers and 60 Vbeta primers were used for the PCR. Assay: immunoSEQ multiplex PCR; the TCRdb copy retains only in-frame clones and omits some. The table records under 150,000 clones, around 80% of them present only once. The germline gives CDR1 KGHSH, CDR2 LQKENI. The V end lost 8 bases, the J end lost 1 base, and 13 bases lay between the germline ends. CDR3 size: 14 residues. This clonotype originated in a woman in her 50s in good health and CMV-seronegative. The chain carries TRBV18 and TRBJ2-3, with no clear D. The specimen was PBMCs. The CDR3 DNA follows: TGTGCCAGCACCCGACTCGAGGGCACAGATACGCAGTATTTT. The encoded protein is CASTRLEGTDTQYF.